The 14 T cell receptor beta chains below were found in one sample sequenced in a study of cytomegalovirus exposure and HLA in healthy donors. Researchers ran the PCR with 60 Vbeta and 13 Jbeta primers. The data were produced by immunoSEQ multiplex PCR, yet TCRdb's version contains in-frame clones alone and is incomplete. Of tens of thousands of clones listed, more than 70% are singletons. The sequenced material came from PBMCs. Source of these receptors: a woman aged 40 to 50 in good health and CMV-seropositive.

The chain joins TRBV2 to TRBJ1-1; weak D call: TRBD1 (5 bases). The CDR3 length is 14 residues. The V gene's germline CDR1 is SNHLY and CDR2 FYNNEI. Trimming removed 7 bases at V and 1 base at J, with 13 bases between. The CDR3 region has the DNA TGTGCCAGCAAGCAGGGTTGGGGGAACACTGAAGCTTTCTTT. Translated: CASKQGWGNTEAFF. The full variable domain, with the rest looked up from reference TRBV2 and TRBJ1-1, is EPEVTQTPSHQVTQMGQEVILRCVPISNHLYFYWYRQILGQKVEFLVSFYNNEISEKSEIFDDQFSVERPDGSNFTLKIRSTKLEDSAMYFCASKQGWGNTEAFFGQGTRLTVV.

This clone appeared once. V gene TRBV6-1 combines with J gene TRBJ1-5; TRBD1 is a possible D gene (6 bases). Germline assignment: CDR1 MNHNS and CDR2 SASEGT. With 1 base removed from V and 9 bases from J, the gap between germline ends came to 19 bases. The CDR3 covers 16 residues. The CDR3 bases are TGTGCCAGCAGTGAAGGGCGGGGGGGCCGCGGAGGGCCCCAGCATTTT. It is translated as CASSEGRGGRGGPQHF.

The rearrangement uses TRBV7-8 and TRBJ1-3; TRBD1 matches 7 bases. The CDR3 runs to 15 residues. The V and J ends lost 5 bases and 4 bases, in that order; junction bases with no gene match: 8. Germline V CDR1 and CDR2: SGHVS, FQNEAQ. CDR3 nucleotide sequence: TGTGCCAGCAGCCCACCACGACAGGGAGGAAACACCATATATTTT. Translating gives CASSPPRQGGNTIYF.

This clone was observed a handful of times. This chain connects TRBV2 to TRBJ1-1; TRBD1 might be the D (6 bases). The CDR3 runs 15 residues. V was pared by 2 bases and J by 3 bases, with 13 bases between. The germline gives CDR1 SNHLY, CDR2 FYNNEI. CDR3: CASSEIGGLDTEAFF. CDR3 nucleotide sequence: TGTGCCAGCAGTGAAATAGGGGGTTTGGACACTGAAGCTTTCTTT.

This sequence joins TRBV4-1 and TRBJ1-3; no definite D call. Germline-derived CDR1 and CDR2 are MGHRA and YSYEKL. The CDR3 length is 15 residues. V lost 7 bases to trimming and J lost 4 bases, with 17 bases between them. CDR3: CASTLRVGPGNTIYF. The CDR3 DNA reads TGCGCCAGCACCCTCCGGGTGGGTCCAGGAAACACCATATATTTT.

This chain connects TRBV27 to TRBJ1-1; tentative D call: TRBD1 (5 bases). The V gene's germline CDR1 is MNHEY and CDR2 SMNVEV (reference sequence). V lost 3 bases to trimming and J lost 3 bases, with 8 bases between them. The length of the CDR3 is 13 residues. The CDR3 region is CASSFGGYTEAFF. CDR3 sequence (DNA): TGTGCCAGCAGTTTTGGGGGGTACACTGAAGCTTTCTTT.

The chain has TRBV29-1 and TRBJ1-1; D is unclear. Trimming pared 4 bases from V and 0 bases from J, leaving 15 bases between. The CDR3 runs 15 residues. Germline V lookup: CDR1 SQVTM, CDR2 ANQGSEA. In DNA form, the CDR3 reads TGCAGCGTTGGCCCACATGGGGAGTTGAACACTGAAGCTTTCTTT. Encoded protein: CSVGPHGELNTEAFF.

This clone was picked up one time. The genes are TRBV9 and TRBJ1-2; weak D call: TRBD1 (6 bases). The CDR3 runs 13 residues. Trimming took off 4 bases at V and 13 bases at J, with 20 bases between the two ends. The germline gives CDR1 SGDLS, CDR2 YYNGEE. The CDR3 DNA is TGTGCCAGCAGCATACAGGGAGACGAGGGATGCACCTTC. It translates to CASSIQGDEGCTF.

The CDR3 DNA sequence: TGCGCCAGCAGCCAATTCTTTTTGGAACAGGGAAGGGAGAACGAGCAGTACTTC. It encodes CASSQFFLEQGRENEQYF. The rearrangement joins TRBV4-1 to TRBJ2-7, with D possibly being TRBD1 (6 bases). The germline V gene has CDR1 MGHRA and CDR2 YSYEKL. V was pared by 2 bases and J by 5 bases, with 25 bases between. CDR3 size: 18 residues.

The V gene is TRBV2, the J gene TRBJ2-6, with no clear D. Germline V gives CDR1 SNHLY, CDR2 FYNNEI. V lost 2 bases and J lost 2, with 13 bases in between. This CDR3 comprises 17 residues. The CDR3 coding sequence is TGTGCCAGCAGTGAACTCCGCGGATCTCCTGGGGCCAACGTCCTGACTTTC. Its translation: CASSELRGSPGANVLTF.

The DNA of the CDR3 is TGTGCCAGCAGCCGAACGCTAGCGGGGGGGGAAGAGACCCAGTACTTC. Translating it yields CASSRTLAGGEETQYF. This sequence joins TRBV4-2 and TRBJ2-5; the match to TRBD2 covers 12 bases. Trimming at V came to 4 bases and at J to 3 bases, leaving 6 bases not matched to a gene. Germline V gene lookup returns CDR1 LGHNA and CDR2 YNFKEQ. This CDR3 comprises 16 residues.

The chain is built from TRBV21-1 and TRBJ1-5. TRBV21-1 is a pseudogene segment. This CDR3 spans 13 amino acids. The DNA for the CDR3 is TGTGCCAGCAGGGCTAGCGGCAATCAGCCCCAGCATTTT. It is translated as CASRASGNQPQHF.

This clone occurred a few times. This rearrangement joins TRBV18 to TRBJ1-2; no reliable D call. Looked up from germline, CDR1 is KGHSH and CDR2 is LQKENI. V shed 6 bases and J shed 4 bases, with 9 bases lying between them. CDR3 size: 12 residues. The CDR3 loop reads CASSPFSYGYTF. The CDR3 nucleotides read TGTGCCAGCTCCCCCTTTTCCTATGGCTACACCTTC. Full variable domain (missing parts from reference TRBV18 and TRBJ1-2): NAGVMQNPRHLVRRRGQEARLRCSPMKGHSHVYWYRQLPEEGLKFMVYLQKENIIDESGMPKERFSAEFPKEGPSILRIQQVVRGDSAAYFCASSPFSYGYTFGSGTRLTVV.

This clone has only a few counts. The chain couples TRBV6-1 to TRBJ1-6; perhaps TRBD1 as D (5 bases). The germline V gene encodes CDR1 MNHNS and CDR2 SASEGT. The CDR3 sequence is 19 residues long. The germline V and J ends were trimmed by 4 bases and 3 bases, with 22 bases remaining between them. The CDR3 reads CASSVPGLPRSVYNSPLHF. Here the CDR3 DNA reads TGTGCCAGCAGTGTCCCGGGACTCCCCCGGTCGGTCTATAATTCACCCCTCCACTTT.